Below, one T cell receptor beta chain is given with its context. Here immunoSEQ multiplex PCR was the method, and the copy in TCRdb shows in-frame clones only, minus some. The sample gives under 200,000 clones, more than 75% of which show up once; 7.8% is in the top ten. These data come from a study of blood T cell repertoires in COVID-19. Study background: The United States, Italy and Spain provided the acute and convalescent COVID-19 samples. Sample material is recorded as cDNA or gDNA derived from T cells, B-cell-depleted T cells, or PBMCs.

The V end lost 4 bases, the J end lost 8 bases, and 17 bases lay between the germline ends. CDR1 and CDR2 (germline): LGHDT, YNNKEL (reference sequence). The CDR3 length is 15 residues. This chain uses TRBV3-1 (or the pseudogene TRBV3-2) with TRBJ1-4; D is unclear. Material: peripheral blood. This TCR was sampled from a woman aged 55-69 years with COVID-19, enrolled during active disease. The CDR3 here is CASSPFGQRREKLFF. The CDR3 DNA follows: TGTGCCAGCAGCCCCTTCGGGCAGCGGAGGGAAAAACTGTTTTTT.